Each of the 10 T cell receptor beta chains below was sequenced from the same sample in a study of blood T cell repertoires in COVID-19. Libraries were prepared by immunoSEQ multiplex PCR; TCRdb keeps only in-frame clonotypes and omits some of them. The sample yields more than 25,000 clones, roughly 90% seen once. Specimen: peripheral blood. Every receptor here comes from a man aged 55 to 69 with active COVID-19.

The rearrangement links TRBV28 to TRBJ2-7; 7 positions agree with TRBD1. CDR1 is MDHEN, CDR2 SYDVKM, per germline. The CDR3 has 14 amino acids. J lost 2 bases, V lost 3 bases, and 4 bases had no gene match. CDR3 sequence reads: CASSLRQGAYEQYF. The CDR3 region has the DNA TGTGCCAGCAGTTTGAGGCAGGGGGCCTACGAGCAGTACTTC.

This chain uses TRBV7-6 with TRBJ2-2, with D perhaps matching TRBD2 (7 bases). The V end was cut by 1 base, the J end by 3 bases, with 9 bases between. Germline V CDR1 and CDR2: SGHVS, FNYEAQ. The length of the CDR3 is 15 residues. This CDR3 reads CASSLVGGDTGELFF. CDR3 coding DNA: TGTGCCAGCAGCTTAGTAGGGGGGGACACCGGGGAGCTGTTTTTT.

The chain joins TRBV4-1 to TRBJ2-7; D may be TRBD2 (7 bases). Trimming stripped 1 base from V and 0 bases from J, with 10 bases between. This CDR3 has 15 amino acids. Per the germline V gene, CDR1 is MGHRA and CDR2 is YSYEKL. Written as DNA, the CDR3 is TGCGCCAGCAGCCAAGCCGCGGGGGCCTCCTACGAGCAGTACTTC. The encoded protein is CASSQAAGASYEQYF.

V is TRBV6-5 and J is TRBJ1-5, with 8 nucleotides matching TRBD1. Germline V CDR1 and CDR2: MNHEY, SVGAGI. CDR3 size: 15 residues. V lost 5 bases to trimming and J lost 1 base; unmatched junction nucleotides: 4. The CDR3 loop reads CASSNRGGSNQPQHF. In nucleotides, the CDR3 is TGTGCCAGCAGTAACAGGGGGGGAAGCAATCAGCCCCAGCATTTT.

This clone was observed a single time. The chain uses TRBV10-1 and TRBJ2-3, with TRBD2 matching over 10 bases. Germline V lookup: CDR1 WNHNN, CDR2 SYGVQD (reference sequence). The CDR3 consists of 15 residues. After removal of 9 bases from V and 6 bases from J, the junction contained 12 bases not matched to a gene. CDR3 nucleotides: TGCGCCAGTTCTATGAGCGGGGGGGGTCAGGATACGCAGTATTTT. This sequence encodes CASSMSGGGQDTQYF.

This rearrangement joins TRBV10-3 to TRBJ2-3; D is uncertain. Germline V gene lookup returns CDR1 ENHRY and CDR2 SYGVKD. V was clipped by 2 bases and J by 1 base, with 10 bases between them. The CDR3 extends over 15 amino acids. The CDR3 DNA sequence: TGTGCCATCAGTGAGGCGTCCGCCCGCACAGATACGCAGTATTTT. The encoded protein is CAISEASARTDTQYF.

V usage is TRBV2 and J usage is TRBJ1-5, with D unclear. Trimming pared 2 bases from V and 0 bases from J, leaving 8 bases between. CDR1 is SNHLY and CDR2 is FYNNEI in the germline V gene. The CDR3 runs 15 residues. The DNA for the CDR3 is TGTGCCAGCAGTGAATTGGCAGTTAGCAATCAGCCCCAGCATTTT. It yields the protein CASSELAVSNQPQHF.

The rearrangement uses TRBV28 and TRBJ2-7; weak D call: TRBD1 (6 bases). This CDR3 is 14 amino acids long. V was trimmed by 4 bases and J by 1 base, leaving 11 bases between them. Germline lookup yields CDR1 MDHEN and CDR2 SYDVKM. CDR3 in amino acids: CASSSRDISYEQYF. The CDR3 DNA reads as TGTGCCAGCAGTTCCCGGGACATATCCTACGAGCAGTACTTC.

The chain recombines TRBV7-3 with TRBJ2-1, with TRBD2 matching over 8 bases. The germline CDR1 and CDR2 sequences are SGHTA and FQGTGA. The V segment lost 5 bases and the J segment 9 bases; nucleotides outside the gene matches: 9. The CDR3 contains 14 residues. CDR3 protein: CASSPGTRGTEQFF. DNA for the CDR3: TGTGCCAGCAGCCCCGGGACTAGGGGGACTGAGCAGTTCTTC.

In this sample, this clone turned up once. This chain connects TRBV7-9 to TRBJ2-2, with a possible D match to TRBD2 (6 bases). Trimming removed 7 bases from V and 8 bases from J, with 11 bases in between. CDR3 length equals 12 residues. CDR1 is SEHNR, CDR2 FQNEAQ, per germline (reference sequence). CDR3 coding DNA: TGTGCCAGCACCTCTGCGGGGGGGGAGCTGTTTTTT. Protein product: CASTSAGGELFF.